This T cell receptor beta chain was recovered during a study of T cell repertoires in cytomegalovirus infection. Study details: Evidence of both CMV infection and a matching HLA type came from public TCR beta signatures.

V gave up 6 bases and J gave up 7 bases, with 9 bases separating them. The CDR3 spans 12 residues. The germline gives CDR1 SEHNR, CDR2 FQNEAQ (reference sequence). This clonotype was seen a handful of times. Its matching antigen is unknown. One entry per CDR3 protein results from TCRdb running MiXCR on the reads. The table lists about 360,000 distinct CDR3 sequences, 15% to 20% of them singletons. Study results and caveats: Summed public TCR beta family frequency identified CMV carriers bearing the relevant HLA. In two of eight donors, the top clonotype was HLA-C-restricted CMV-specific.

V is TRBV7-9 and J is TRBJ1-4, with a tentative D call TRBD1 (6 bases). The source material was PBMCs. This clonotype was sampled from a human donor in good health (CMV status not recorded). Some clones in this sample may be carry-over from other donors' samples. For the CDR3, the DNA is TGTGCCAGCAGGATGACAGGTGAAAAACTGTTTTTT. It codes for CASRMTGEKLFF.